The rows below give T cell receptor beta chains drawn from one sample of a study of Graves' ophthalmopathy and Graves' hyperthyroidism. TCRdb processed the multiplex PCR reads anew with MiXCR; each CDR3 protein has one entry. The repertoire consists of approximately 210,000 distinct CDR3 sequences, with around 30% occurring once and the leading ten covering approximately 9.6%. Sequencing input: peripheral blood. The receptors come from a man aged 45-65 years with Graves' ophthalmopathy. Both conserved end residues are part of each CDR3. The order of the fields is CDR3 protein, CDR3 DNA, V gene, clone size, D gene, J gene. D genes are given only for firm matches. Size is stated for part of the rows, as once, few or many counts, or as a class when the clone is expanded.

CDR3: CASATLAGAQETQYF
DNA: TGTGCCAGCGCCACACTAGCGGGAGCCCAAGAGACCCAGTACTTC
V: TRBV12-3/TRBV12-4
size: .
D: TRBD2
J: TRBJ2-5

CDR3: CAWIHPGNTGELFF
DNA: TGTGCCTGGATCCACCCAGGTAACACCGGGGAGCTGTTTTTT
V: TRBV30
size: .
D: .
J: TRBJ2-2

CDR3: CAISDREAEAFF
DNA: TGTGCCATCTCCGACAGGGAAGCTGAAGCTTTCTTT
V: TRBV28
size: .
D: TRBD1
J: TRBJ1-1

CDR3: CASKGTDTGELFF
DNA: TGTGCCAGCAAGGGGACGGACACCGGGGAGCTGTTTTTT
V: TRBV12-3/TRBV12-4
size: many
D: .
J: TRBJ2-2

CDR3: CASSYEGAGYEQYF
DNA: TGTGCCAGCAGTTACGAAGGAGCGGGCTACGAGCAGTACTTC
V: TRBV6-5
size: many
D: .
J: TRBJ2-7

CDR3: CASKLGGISGANVLTF
DNA: TGCGCCAGCAAGCTAGGGGGCATTTCTGGGGCCAACGTCCTGACTTTC
V: TRBV5-1
size: many
D: TRBD1
J: TRBJ2-6

CDR3: CASSATGAYGYTF
DNA: TGTGCCAGCAGTGCGACAGGGGCCTATGGCTACACCTTC
V: TRBV6-1
size: many
D: TRBD1
J: TRBJ1-2

CDR3: CASQAGYEQYF
DNA: TGTGCCAGTCAAGCGGGATACGAGCAGTACTTC
V: TRBV28
size: many
D: TRBD2
J: TRBJ2-7

CDR3: CASSRQGASGYTF
DNA: TGTGCCAGCAGTAGACAGGGGGCGAGCGGCTACACCTTC
V: TRBV6-1
size: many
D: TRBD1
J: TRBJ1-2

CDR3: CASSEQGVGQPQHF
DNA: TGTGCCAGCAGCGAACAGGGGGTGGGACAGCCCCAGCATTTT
V: TRBV12-3/TRBV12-4
size: many
D: TRBD1
J: TRBJ1-5

CDR3: CASSLEGSGRVTSKNIQYF
DNA: TGTGCCAGCAGTTTAGAAGGTAGCGGGAGGGTCACGTCCAAAAACATTCAGTACTTC
V: TRBV28
size: .
D: TRBD2
J: TRBJ2-4